One and the same sample provided the 8 T cell receptor beta chains below, sequenced in a study of T cells in Graves' hyperthyroidism and ophthalmopathy. The investigators amplified TCR beta CDR3 regions from RNA transcripts. The primer set for the first-round RT-PCR of the TCR CDR3 was HTBI. TCRdb reprocessed the multiplex PCR reads via MiXCR and lists one record per CDR3 protein. The sample yields roughly 660,000 distinct CDR3 sequences, approximately 15% seen once. Sequenced: blood. These receptors originate from a man aged 45-65 years with Graves' hyperthyroidism.

Concerning this clonotype: The conserved phenylalanine or tryptophan normally closing the CDR3 is absent here, so this likely arose from a read error. The gene calls are TRBV12-3 or TRBV12-4 and TRBJ2-3; D remains ambiguous. This CDR3 spans 14 amino acids. Trimming cost V 3 bases and J 6 bases, with 13 bases left between them. This CDR3 is CASSLGHPGDTQYS. CDR3 DNA: TGTGCCAGCAGTTTGGGTCACCCCGGGGATACGCAGTATTCT.

This clonotype was picked up many times. This CDR3 is CAIRKTDLMNTEAFF. In DNA, the CDR3 is TGTGCCATCAGAAAGACGGACCTTATGAACACTGAAGCTTTCTTT. The V call is TRBV10-3, the J call TRBJ1-1; D ambiguous. Germline V gene data show CDR1 as ENHRY and CDR2 as SYGVKD. Trimming cost V 6 bases and J 0 bases, with 14 bases left between them. The CDR3 has 15 residues.

There are many counts of this clonotype. V usage is TRBV5-1 and J usage is TRBJ2-3; TRBD1 might be the D (6 bases). The CDR3 covers 15 residues. The germline V gene has CDR1 SGHRS and CDR2 YFSETQ. With 5 bases removed from V and 0 bases from J, the gap between germline ends came to 13 bases. The CDR3 coding sequence is TGCGCCAGCAGTTTGACCGGACAGAGCACAGATACGCAGTATTTT. As protein: CASSLTGQSTDTQYF.

This clonotype was counted at least ten times. The rearrangement uses TRBV19 and TRBJ1-1, with unresolved D. Germline lookup yields CDR1 LNHDA and CDR2 SQIVND (reference sequence). Trimming left V 1 base short and J 1 base short, with 10 bases between. The CDR3 length is 15 residues. The CDR3 reads CASSIARWGNTEAFF. CDR3 sequence (DNA): TGTGCCAGTAGTATAGCCCGATGGGGGAACACTGAAGCTTTCTTT. Combining the CDR3 with reference TRBV19 and TRBJ1-1 gives the whole variable domain DGGITQSPKYLFRKEGQNVTLSCEQNLNHDAMYWYRQDPGQGLRLIYYSQIVNDFQKGDIAEGYSVSREKKESFPLTVTSAQKNPTAFYLCASSIARWGNTEAFFGQGTRLTVV.

This clonotype appeared a few times. The chain employs TRBV7-3 and TRBJ2-1; TRBD2 matches 9 bases. With V trimmed by 2 bases and J by 6 bases, 8 bases remained unmatched. This CDR3 is 16 amino acids long. CDR1 and CDR2 from the germline V gene are SGHTA and FQGTGA. This CDR3 is CASSLLASGRSNEQFF. CDR3 nucleotide sequence: TGTGCCAGCAGCTTACTAGCCAGCGGGAGGAGCAATGAGCAGTTCTTC.

The chain uses TRBV10-3 and TRBJ2-5, with D tentatively TRBD1 (6 bases). The germline gives CDR1 ENHRY, CDR2 SYGVKD. This CDR3 has 12 amino acids. The V end was cut by 7 bases, the J end by 1 base, with 7 bases between. The CDR3 coding sequence is TGTGCCATCATGGGGGCCCAAGAGACCCAGTACTTC. Protein sequence: CAIMGAQETQYF.

This clonotype was observed many times. The rearrangement links TRBV28 to TRBJ2-7, with a possible D match to TRBD1 (5 bases). Germline V gene data show CDR1 as MDHEN and CDR2 as SYDVKM. V lost 5 bases, J lost 5 bases, and 16 bases lay in between. The CDR3 consists of 14 residues. The CDR3 region has the DNA TGTGCCAGCAGTCTCTCGACGTCGACAGACGAGCAGTACTTC. It is translated as CASSLSTSTDEQYF.

As regards this clonotype: This clone may be a read error of a much larger clone one base away. The chain carries TRBV9 and TRBJ1-5, with TRBD1 as a possible D gene (5 bases). CDR3 length equals 14 residues. The V end lost 2 bases, the J end lost 3 bases, and 9 bases lay between the germline ends. The germline V gene encodes CDR1 SGDLS and CDR2 YYNGEE. The CDR3 DNA reads as TGTGCCAGCAGCGTCGGGGGTACCAATCAGCCCCAGCATTTT. The encoded protein is CASSVGGTNQPQHF.